This T cell receptor beta chain is drawn from a study of blood T cell repertoires in COVID-19. On the study more broadly: Samples of COVID-19 (acute and convalescent) were obtained from the United States, Italy and Spain. PBMCs, B-cell-depleted T cells, or T cells were the source of the cDNA or gDNA that made up the material.

As handled by the study authors: Amplification of reference gene primers was used by the study to estimate nucleated cell counts. Profiled with immunoSEQ multiplex PCR; TCRdb holds only in-frame clones, not every one. V and J calls and clone size are those listed in that table; D and trimming were worked out from the DNA. This sample has roughly 100,000 clones; 80% occur once, and the top ten carry around a fifth. V was cut by 3 bases and J by 1 base, with 6 bases left in between. The CDR3 is made up of 13 amino acids. CDR1 is LNHDA, CDR2 SQIVND, per germline (reference sequence). The source of this sequence is a human donor in a cohort sampled during active COVID-19. The chain couples TRBV19 to TRBJ1-1, with D hard to call. Material for sequencing was peripheral blood. The CDR3 DNA follows: TGTGCCAGTAGTATCAATCAGAACACTGAAGCTTTCTTT. Translated: CASSINQNTEAFF.